Listed here are 31 T cell receptor beta chains from one sample, sequenced in a study of blood T cells in healthy people across ages. The use of a sample-barcoded 5' primer and a J-beta primer mix characterized a second PCR of about 6 to 11 cycles. One entry per CDR3 protein, called by TCRdb with MiXCR from the 5' RACE reads. The sample carries about 640,000 distinct CDR3 sequences, approximately 50% recorded once. The sequencing input was blood. These receptors were taken from a man aged 55 to 70 in good health.

This clonotype was counted between two and nine times. This chain connects TRBV7-2 to TRBJ1-2; no clear D gene. CDR1 and CDR2 from the germline V gene are SGHTA and FQGNSA. The CDR3 has 15 residues. V dropped 1 base and J dropped 1 base, with 10 bases sitting between them. CDR3 sequence (DNA): TGTGCCAGCAGCTTAGTCGGGGTGGGTAACTATGGCTACACCTTC. Translated, it gives CASSLVGVGNYGYTF.

This clonotype was seen just once. The gene calls are TRBV5-1 and TRBJ2-1; the match to TRBD1 covers 9 bases. CDR1 is SGHRS and CDR2 is YFSETQ in the germline V gene. V trimming: 3 bases; J trimming: 4 bases; junction bases outside the gene matches: 5. The CDR3 extends over 15 amino acids. CDR3 DNA: TGCGCCAGCAGCTCAACGGACAGGGGTTACAATGAGCAGTTCTTC. Translating gives CASSSTDRGYNEQFF.

This clonotype occurred once. This chain connects TRBV5-5 to TRBJ2-1; D gene unclear. Germline V gene sequence: CDR1 SGHKS, CDR2 YYEKEE (reference sequence). CDR3 length equals 13 residues. The V end lost 1 base, the J end lost 7 bases, and 9 bases lay between the germline ends. The CDR3 loop reads CASSLRDLNEQFF. Written as DNA, the CDR3 is TGTGCCAGCAGCTTGAGAGACTTGAATGAGCAGTTCTTC.

The chain is built from TRBV3-1 and TRBJ1-2, with D hard to call. The CDR3 is made up of 12 amino acids. The V gene's germline CDR1 is LGHDT and CDR2 YNNKEL (reference sequence). Trimming stripped 5 bases from V and 8 bases from J, with 12 bases between. CDR3 sequence reads: CASSYTTTGYTF. The DNA of the CDR3 is TGTGCCAGCAGCTACACGACAACCGGCTACACCTTC.

J is TRBJ2-3 and V is TRBV10-2; the D is unclear. V lost 3 bases to trimming and J lost 8 bases, with 9 bases between them. This CDR3 has 12 residues. Germline V gene lookup returns CDR1 WSHSY and CDR2 SAAADI. Here the CDR3 reads CASSDTLGTQYF. In DNA, the CDR3 is TGCGCCAGCAGTGACACCCTGGGTACGCAGTATTTT.

V gene TRBV4-1 combines with J gene TRBJ1-1; the D is unclear. In germline, CDR1 is MGHRA, CDR2 YSYEKL. Trimming stripped 0 bases from V and 8 bases from J, with 10 bases between. The CDR3 has 13 amino acids. The CDR3 bases are TGCGCCAGCAGCCAAGAATGGAGTCCCGAAGCTTTCTTT. Translated: CASSQEWSPEAFF.

The chain employs TRBV29-1 and TRBJ2-5; D unclear. The CDR3 has 12 residues. Germline V lookup: CDR1 SQVTM, CDR2 ANQGSEA. Trimming stripped 4 bases from V and 0 bases from J, with 6 bases between. The CDR3 DNA sequence: TGCAGCGTTGCACAGAACCAAGAGACCCAGTACTTC. Translation gives CSVAQNQETQYF.

This clonotype has a handful of counts. This chain uses TRBV7-2 with TRBJ2-1; 9 bases map to TRBD2. The trim removed 5 bases at V and 3 bases at J, leaving 5 bases unmatched. The CDR3 is 15 residues long. CDR1 is SGHTA, CDR2 FQGNSA, per germline. CDR3 region: CASSAWTSDYNEQFF. In nucleotides, the CDR3 is TGTGCCAGCAGCGCTTGGACTAGCGACTACAATGAGCAGTTCTTC. The whole variable domain, remainder taken from reference TRBV7-2 and TRBJ2-1, is GAGVSQSPSNKVTEKGKDVELRCDPISGHTALYWYRQSLGQGLEFLIYFQGNSAPDKSGLPSDRFSAERTGGSVSTLTIQRTQQEDSAVYLCASSAWTSDYNEQFFGPGTRLTVL.

The chain carries TRBV7-9 and TRBJ2-7, with D tentatively TRBD1 (6 bases). V was trimmed by 6 bases and J by 0 bases, leaving 18 bases between them. Germline CDR1 SEHNR, CDR2 FQNEAQ (reference sequence). The CDR3 covers 16 residues. CDR3 region: CASSPRGTRSSYEQYF. CDR3 bases: TGTGCCAGCAGTCCTAGAGGGACACGCAGCTCCTACGAGCAGTACTTC.

This clonotype was picked up a small number of times. V is TRBV5-1 and J is TRBJ2-1; 11 bases are a match to TRBD1. CDR1 is SGHRS and CDR2 is YFSETQ in the germline V gene. The CDR3 covers 13 residues. V lost 4 bases to trimming and J lost 9 bases; unmatched junction nucleotides: 3. The CDR3 region is CASSTGQGGEQFF. The CDR3 DNA is TGCGCCAGCAGCACGGGACAGGGGGGTGAGCAGTTCTTC.

In its sample, this clonotype was seen a few times. The chain combines TRBV7-2 with TRBJ1-6; D gene uncertain. Germline V gene data show CDR1 as SGHTA and CDR2 as FQGNSA. Between the trimmed V and J ends, which lost 5 bases and 3 bases, there was a span of 14 bases. The CDR3 has 16 residues. CDR3 region: CASSPRTGFYNSPLHF. In nucleotides, the CDR3 is TGTGCCAGCAGCCCTCGGACGGGATTCTATAATTCACCCCTCCACTTT.

Notes on this clonotype: A much larger clone differs from this one at a single base, so this may be a read error. The chain uses TRBV28 and TRBJ1-2, with D unresolved. Germline V gives CDR1 MDHEN, CDR2 SYDVKM. The CDR3 sequence is 12 residues long. The CDR3 sequence: CAGSNPNYGYTF. The CDR3 DNA reads TGTGCCGGCAGCAATCCTAACTATGGCTACACCTTC.

This chain joins TRBV12-3 or TRBV12-4 and TRBJ2-5; maybe TRBD1 (5 bases). The DNA matches TRBJ2-7 better at its end, which makes the J call doubtful. This CDR3 is 13 amino acids long. CDR3 protein: CASSFEGVGEQYF. The CDR3 nucleotides read TGTGCCAGCAGTTTTGAAGGGGTTGGCGAGCAGTACTTC.

In this sample, this clonotype turned up a few times. The chain carries TRBV6-5 and TRBJ1-2; D unresolved. The V gene's germline CDR1 is MNHEY and CDR2 SVGAGI. Trimming left V 5 bases short and J 8 bases short, with 18 bases between. The CDR3 loop spans 14 amino acids. Here the CDR3 DNA reads TGTGCCAGCAGTAAAAACGGGCAACCCGTGGGCTACACCTTC. Protein sequence: CASSKNGQPVGYTF.

In this sample, this clonotype turned up once. The gene calls are TRBV5-1 and TRBJ2-5, with D tentatively TRBD1 (6 bases). The CDR3 is 15 amino acids. CDR1 and CDR2 (germline): SGHRS, YFSETQ. V lost 0 bases to trimming and J lost 4 bases, with 13 bases between them. As DNA, the CDR3 is TGCGCCAGCAGCTTGGCCAACTCAGGGGCAGAGACCCAGTACTTC. It codes for CASSLANSGAETQYF.

V usage is TRBV7-8 and J usage is TRBJ2-1; perhaps TRBD1 as D (5 bases). Germline-derived CDR1 and CDR2 are SGHVS and FQNEAQ. The length of the CDR3 is 16 residues. Trimming removed 5 bases at V and 0 bases at J, with 14 bases between. The CDR3 nucleotides read TGTGCCAGCAGCGGGGCACTTCACCGCTCCTACAATGAGCAGTTCTTC. The encoded protein is CASSGALHRSYNEQFF.

V gene TRBV5-1 combines with J gene TRBJ2-7; tentative D call: TRBD2 (6 bases). The germline CDR1 and CDR2 sequences are SGHRS and YFSETQ. Trimming removed 6 bases from V and 1 base from J, with 14 bases in between. The CDR3 has 14 amino acids. CDR3 amino acids: CASKGRGDSYEQYF. The CDR3 nucleotides are TGCGCCAGCAAAGGGCGGGGCGATTCCTACGAGCAGTACTTC.

This clonotype has just a few counts. The chain joins TRBV27 to TRBJ2-7, with D maybe TRBD1 (6 bases). Germline CDR1 MNHEY, CDR2 SMNVEV (reference sequence). V was shortened by 3 bases and J by 6 bases, with 12 bases between the two germline ends. The CDR3 sequence is 13 residues long. Written as DNA, the CDR3 is TGTGCCAGCAGTTTCAAGGGGGTCGGCGAGCAGTACTTC. The encoded protein is CASSFKGVGEQYF.

This chain connects TRBV20-1 to TRBJ1-5; no reliable D call. The CDR3 sequence is 13 residues long. Germline loops: CDR1 DFQATT, CDR2 SNEGSKA (reference sequence). Deletions cut 6 bases from V and 4 bases from J, with 13 bases between. The CDR3 DNA follows: TGCAGTGCATCAGGACCTGGGAATCAGCCCCAGCATTTT. Translation gives CSASGPGNQPQHF.

The chain employs TRBV12-3 or TRBV12-4 and TRBJ2-5; no clear D gene. There are 17 residues in the CDR3. Trimming took off 5 bases at V and 4 bases at J, with 23 bases between the two ends. CDR3 sequence: CASSPYLRTRLLETQYF. CDR3 DNA sequence: TGTGCCAGCAGTCCTTACCTTAGGACGCGGTTATTAGAGACCCAGTACTTC.

CDR3: CSARRSGTYNEQFF. As DNA, the CDR3 is TGCAGTGCTAGAAGGAGCGGGACCTACAATGAGCAGTTCTTC. The chain is built from TRBV20-1 and TRBJ2-1; 7 bases match TRBD2. The junction had 3 bases not matched to a gene; V was cut back by 2 bases and J by 2 bases. CDR3 length: 14 amino acids. Germline V gene sequence: CDR1 DFQATT, CDR2 SNEGSKA (reference sequence).

The chain recombines TRBV6-1 with TRBJ2-1; the D gene is possibly TRBD2 (6 bases). The germline gives CDR1 MNHNS, CDR2 SASEGT. Trimming shortened V by 4 bases and J by 7 bases, and 20 bases separated the two germline ends. CDR3 length: 16 amino acids. CDR3 in DNA: TGTGCCAGCAGTGTTGGGGGAGGCCGAGCGAGGAATGAGCAGTTCTTC. It codes for CASSVGGGRARNEQFF.

The chain is built from TRBV6-2 or TRBV6-3 and TRBJ2-5; D might be TRBD2 (6 bases). The better agreement between TRBJ2-7 and the DNA end casts doubt on the J call. This CDR3 has 15 amino acids. CDR1 is MNHEY and CDR2 is SVGEGT in the germline V gene. For the CDR3, the DNA is TGTGCCAGCACCTTCGGGACTTCACTCTCCTACGAGCAGTACTTC. The encoded protein is CASTFGTSLSYEQYF.

The V call is TRBV20-1, the J call TRBJ2-3; 8 positions agree with TRBD2. CDR1 DFQATT and CDR2 SNEGSKA come from the germline V gene (reference sequence). The CDR3 length is 15 residues. The junction had 10 bases not matched to a gene; V was cut back by 6 bases and J by 2 bases. CDR3 in amino acids: CSAPFAGGFTDTQYF. CDR3 DNA sequence: TGCAGTGCCCCGTTCGCGGGGGGATTCACAGATACGCAGTATTTT.

This clonotype showed up just a few times. The CDR3 coding sequence is TGTGCCAGCAGCTCCCCGGGACTAGCGGGGGGTGGAGAGCAGTTCTTC. As protein: CASSSPGLAGGGEQFF. The chain joins TRBV13 to TRBJ2-1; 15 nucleotides align to TRBD2. This CDR3 is built from 16 residues. V dropped 4 bases and J dropped 10; count of bases not matched to a gene: 8. CDR1 PRHDT and CDR2 FYEKMQ come from the germline V gene (reference sequence).

This clonotype was found many times. V and J are TRBV29-1 and TRBJ2-3, with 7 positions matching TRBD1. The V gene's germline CDR1 is SQVTM and CDR2 ANQGSEA. CDR3 size: 13 residues. V dropped 3 bases and J dropped 2; count of bases not matched to a gene: 2. The CDR3 DNA reads as TGCAGCGTTGACAGGGGGTACACAGATACGCAGTATTTT. Its translation is CSVDRGYTDTQYF.

The V gene is TRBV2, the J gene TRBJ1-4, with TRBD1 identical over 8 bases. Losses at the gene ends were 6 bases for V and 8 bases for J; bases not matched to a gene: 5. CDR1 SNHLY and CDR2 FYNNEI come from the germline V gene. The CDR3 covers 13 residues. The CDR3 nucleotides read TGTGCCAGCAGAGGACAGGGTGGGGAAAAACTGTTTTTT. Encoded protein: CASRGQGGEKLFF.

The chain carries TRBV4-2 and TRBJ2-5, with 8 bases lining up with TRBD2. The germline V gene has CDR1 LGHNA and CDR2 YNFKEQ. The CDR3 runs 15 residues. V dropped 4 bases and J dropped 0; count of bases not matched to a gene: 4. CDR3 coding DNA: TGTGCCAGCAGCCGGATAGCGGGGTACCAAGAGACCCAGTACTTC. Translation: CASSRIAGYQETQYF.

The chain has TRBV20-1 and TRBJ1-4, with D tentatively TRBD1 (6 bases). V gave up 5 bases and J gave up 7 bases, with 17 bases separating them. The CDR3 totals 14 residues. Germline V gives CDR1 DFQATT, CDR2 SNEGSKA (reference sequence). CDR3 residues: CSAGTGAVGEKLFF. Here the CDR3 DNA reads TGCAGTGCTGGGACGGGGGCCGTTGGTGAAAAACTGTTTTTT.

This chain joins TRBV7-9 and TRBJ2-3, with no clear D. This CDR3 is 15 amino acids long. CDR1 is SEHNR and CDR2 is FQNEAQ in the germline V gene (reference sequence). Deletions cut 1 base from V and 6 bases from J, with 14 bases between. Written as DNA, the CDR3 is TGTGCCAGCAGCTTAGATCCCCCAAGGGCCGATACGCAGTATTTT. Amino acid sequence: CASSLDPPRADTQYF. The whole variable domain, remainder taken from reference TRBV7-9 and TRBJ2-3, is DTGVSQNPRHKITKRGQNVTFRCDPISEHNRLYWYRQTLGQGPEFLTYFQNEAQLEKSRLLSDRFSAERPKGSFSTLEIQRTEQGDSAMYLCASSLDPPRADTQYFGPGTRLTVL.

The V call is TRBV2, the J call TRBJ1-5, with 10 positions matching TRBD1. The CDR3 has 12 amino acids. Trimming cost V 10 bases and J 7 bases; bases outside gene matches: 4. The germline CDR1 and CDR2 sequences are SNHLY and FYNNEI. The CDR3 loop reads CAKGQGEQPQHF. Written as DNA, the CDR3 is TGTGCCAAAGGACAGGGGGAACAGCCCCAGCATTTT. Using reference TRBV2 and TRBJ1-5 for the parts outside the CDR3, the full variable domain is EPEVTQTPSHQVTQMGQEVILRCVPISNHLYFYWYRQILGQKVEFLVSFYNNEISEKSEIFDDQFSVERPDGSNFTLKIRSTKLEDSAMYFCAKGQGEQPQHFGDGTRLSIL.